This T cell receptor (beta chain) was documented in a study of shared T cell receptors in the human thymus. Libraries were prepared by immunoSEQ multiplex PCR; TCRdb keeps only in-frame clonotypes and omits some of them. The profile covers 700,000 or so clones, with approximately 85% appearing a single time and 0.008% to 0.011% taken by the ten largest. V was shortened by 1 base and J by 1 base, with 8 bases between the two germline ends. CDR3 length equals 15 residues. Germline CDR1 SGHTA, CDR2 FQGNSA. The same specimen was also included in a second study, on human thymus T cells. As that report states: There appeared to be biased usage of V and J genes in thymic and blood repertoires. Highly overlapping thymic repertoires in unrelated individuals were reported by related research.

The sequence came from a girl in the first two years of life with a congenital heart defect. The sample consisted of thymocytes. The chain carries TRBV7-2 and TRBJ1-5; no firm D call. The CDR3 region has the DNA TGTGCCAGCAGCTTAGACGGAGGAAGCAATCAGCCCCAGCATTTT. Its protein product is CASSLDGGSNQPQHF.